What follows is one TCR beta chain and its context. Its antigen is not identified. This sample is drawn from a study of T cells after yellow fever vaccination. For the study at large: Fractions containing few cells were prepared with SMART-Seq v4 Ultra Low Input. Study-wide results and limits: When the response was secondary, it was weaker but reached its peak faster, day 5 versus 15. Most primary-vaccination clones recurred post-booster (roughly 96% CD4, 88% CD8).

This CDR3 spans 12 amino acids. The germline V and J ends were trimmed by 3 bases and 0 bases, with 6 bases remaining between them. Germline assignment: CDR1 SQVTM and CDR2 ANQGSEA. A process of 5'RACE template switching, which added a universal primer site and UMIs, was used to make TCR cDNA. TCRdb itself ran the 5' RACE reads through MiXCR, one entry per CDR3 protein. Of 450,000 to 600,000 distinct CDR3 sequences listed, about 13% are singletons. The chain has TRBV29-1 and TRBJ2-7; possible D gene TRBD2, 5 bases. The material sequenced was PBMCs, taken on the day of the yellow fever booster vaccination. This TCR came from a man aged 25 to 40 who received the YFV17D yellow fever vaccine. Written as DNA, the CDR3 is TGCAGCGTTGAGGCGGGCTCCTACGAGCAGTACTTC. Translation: CSVEAGSYEQYF.